A selection of T cell receptor beta chains follows, all from one sample in a study of blood T cell repertoires in COVID-19. Clones were read by immunoSEQ multiplex PCR, and TCRdb kept only the in-frame ones, dropping some. The table lists 300,000 to 400,000 clones, more than 75% of them singletons. Material: PBMCs or T cells enriched from blood (not recorded which). These receptors originate from a woman younger than 30 who had recovered from COVID-19. Each CDR3 is given with its conserved first and last residue. The order of the fields is CDR3 DNA, CDR3 protein, D gene, J gene, V gene, clone size. D genes are given only for firm matches. Clone sizes are given selectively: once, few, many, or a class where the clone is expanded.

DNA: TGTGCCAGCAGCCAAGATCAGGGGTACACTGAAGCTTTCTTT
CDR3: CASSQDQGYTEAFF
D: NA
J: TRBJ1-1
V: TRBV4-2
size: NA

DNA: TGTGCCAGCAGCCAAGAATTGGCAGGGGGTTACTCTGGAAACACCATATATTTT
CDR3: CASSQELAGGYSGNTIYF
D: TRBD1
J: TRBJ1-3
V: TRBV4-2
size: once

DNA: TGTGCCAGCAGTGAAAGGTCAGGGTTTCTTGGCTACACCTTC
CDR3: CASSERSGFLGYTF
D: NA
J: TRBJ1-2
V: TRBV6-1
size: NA

DNA: TGTGCCAGCAGCCAAGCGACAGGAGGAAATTCACCCCTCCACTTT
CDR3: CASSQATGGNSPLHF
D: NA
J: TRBJ1-6
V: TRBV4-2
size: NA

DNA: TGTGCCAGTAGTAAAACCCGGGACAGGGTGACTGAAGCTTTCTTT
CDR3: CASSKTRDRVTEAFF
D: TRBD1
J: TRBJ1-1
V: TRBV19
size: once

DNA: TGTGCCAGCAGCCAAGCTCCCACAGTCTATGGCTACACCTTC
CDR3: CASSQAPTVYGYTF
D: NA
J: TRBJ1-2
V: TRBV14
size: NA

DNA: TGCGCCAGCAGCTTGGGACAGGGGGCCAAAAACATTCAGTACTTC
CDR3: CASSLGQGAKNIQYF
D: TRBD1
J: TRBJ2-4
V: TRBV5-1
size: once

DNA: TGTGCCAGCAGCGTACAGGGGACTAACTATGGCTACACCTTC
CDR3: CASSVQGTNYGYTF
D: TRBD1
J: TRBJ1-2
V: TRBV11-3
size: NA

DNA: TGTGCCAGTAGTGTCGACAGGGGAGGCACTGAAGCTTTCTTT
CDR3: CASSVDRGGTEAFF
D: TRBD1
J: TRBJ1-1
V: TRBV19
size: once

DNA: TGTGCCTGGAAACCCGGACAGAGAATCACTGAAGCTTTCTTT
CDR3: CAWKPGQRITEAFF
D: NA
J: TRBJ1-1
V: TRBV30
size: NA

DNA: TGCGCCAGCAGCCCGGGGACTAGGATTCCAGATACGCAGTATTTT
CDR3: CASSPGTRIPDTQYF
D: TRBD2
J: TRBJ2-3
V: TRBV4-1
size: NA

DNA: TGTGCCAGCAGCTTCCGGTCCGGGGAGCTGTTTTTT
CDR3: CASSFRSGELFF
D: NA
J: TRBJ2-2
V: TRBV11-3
size: NA

DNA: TGTGCCAGCAGCCAAGAGAGATGGAATCAGCCCCAGCATTTT
CDR3: CASSQERWNQPQHF
D: NA
J: TRBJ1-5
V: TRBV4-2
size: once

DNA: TGTGCCAGCAGCCCATATGGCCAAGGGGCGCACAGATATAGCAATCAGCCCCAGCATTTT
CDR3: CASSPYGQGAHRYSNQPQHF
D: NA
J: TRBJ1-5
V: TRBV27
size: NA

DNA: TGTGCCACCAGTGACCCTCCAGGGGGCGCCGATCAGCCCCAGCATTTT
CDR3: CATSDPPGGADQPQHF
D: TRBD1
J: TRBJ1-5
V: TRBV24-1
size: once

DNA: TGTGCCAGCAGCCGGGGACAGGGAAATTCACCCCTCCACTTT
CDR3: CASSRGQGNSPLHF
D: TRBD1
J: TRBJ1-6
V: TRBV6-5
size: NA

DNA: TGCGCCAGCAGCCAAAGGACAGAATTCAGGGGGGAGCTGTTTTTT
CDR3: CASSQRTEFRGELFF
D: NA
J: TRBJ2-2
V: TRBV4-3
size: NA

DNA: TGTGCCAGCAGTCAGACAGGTGGGCCCCAAGATACGCAGTATTTT
CDR3: CASSQTGGPQDTQYF
D: NA
J: TRBJ2-3
V: TRBV6-5
size: NA

DNA: TGTGCCAGCTCACCGAGCGGGGGCTCCTACAATGAGCAGTTCTTC
CDR3: CASSPSGGSYNEQFF
D: TRBD2
J: TRBJ2-1
V: TRBV18
size: NA

DNA: TGTGCCAGCACTAGAAGACAGAACAATCAGCCCCAGCATTTT
CDR3: CASTRRQNNQPQHF
D: NA
J: TRBJ1-5
V: TRBV6-5
size: NA

DNA: TGTGCCAGTAGTACGGGACACCAGAACTATGGCTACACCTTC
CDR3: CASSTGHQNYGYTF
D: NA
J: TRBJ1-2
V: TRBV19
size: NA

DNA: TGCAGCGTTGAAAGGCGGTTTAACACTGAAGCTTTCTTT
CDR3: CSVERRFNTEAFF
D: NA
J: TRBJ1-1
V: TRBV29-1
size: NA

DNA: TGTGCCAGTAGTTTCTGGACAGGGGAGAACACTGAAGCTTTCTTT
CDR3: CASSFWTGENTEAFF
D: TRBD1
J: TRBJ1-1
V: TRBV19
size: NA

DNA: TGTGCCAGCAGCTTAACCGGGACAGGCACAGAGACCCAGTACTTC
CDR3: CASSLTGTGTETQYF
D: TRBD1
J: TRBJ2-5
V: TRBV7-3
size: NA

DNA: TGTGCCAGCAGCTTAGATAGCGGCAGGGGGCGTACGCAGTATTTT
CDR3: CASSLDSGRGRTQYF
D: TRBD1
J: TRBJ2-3
V: TRBV7-2
size: NA

DNA: TGTGCCAGCAGCGGCTCAGGGGCGGGAAACACCATATATTTT
CDR3: CASSGSGAGNTIYF
D: NA
J: TRBJ1-3
V: TRBV7-2
size: NA

DNA: TGTGCCAGCAGCTTAGGGGATCCCAGGGGATTGTCCTTC
CDR3: CASSLGDPRGLSF
D: NA
J: TRBJ1-2
V: TRBV7-3
size: NA